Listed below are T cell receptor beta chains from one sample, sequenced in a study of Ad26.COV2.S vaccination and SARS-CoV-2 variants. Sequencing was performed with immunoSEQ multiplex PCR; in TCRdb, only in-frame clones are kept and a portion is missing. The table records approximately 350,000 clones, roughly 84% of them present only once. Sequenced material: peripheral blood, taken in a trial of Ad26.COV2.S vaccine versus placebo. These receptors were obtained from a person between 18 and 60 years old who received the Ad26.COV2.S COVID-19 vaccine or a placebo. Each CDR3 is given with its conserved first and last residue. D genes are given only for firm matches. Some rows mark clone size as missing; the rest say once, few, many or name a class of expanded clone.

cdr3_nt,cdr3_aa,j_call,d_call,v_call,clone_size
TGTGCCAGTAGTCGAGGGACTAGCGGGGGGGAGACCCAGTACTTC,CASSRGTSGGETQYF,TRBJ2-5,TRBD2,TRBV19,.
TGTGCCAGCAGACAAGCGGGGGGGCTTTACAATGAGCAGTTCTTC,CASRQAGGLYNEQFF,TRBJ2-1,TRBD2,TRBV5-8,.
TGTGCCAGTAGTAAAGACACCGGGGAGCTGTTTTTT,CASSKDTGELFF,TRBJ2-2,.,TRBV19,.
TGTGCCAGCATGCAGGGGACTAATGAAAAACTGTTTTTT,CASMQGTNEKLFF,TRBJ1-4,.,TRBV2,.
TGTGCCAGCAGCCCTAGGACAGGGGGCTCCTCTGGGGCCAACGTCCTGACTTTC,CASSPRTGGSSGANVLTF,TRBJ2-6,TRBD1,TRBV3-1/TRBV3-2,.
TGCGCCAGCAGCTCGGGCGACAGGGGTGGAGGAAACACCATATATTTT,CASSSGDRGGGNTIYF,TRBJ1-3,TRBD1,TRBV5-1,.
TGTGCCACCGGCAGGGGGACAGTCAATGAAAAACTGTTTTTT,CATGRGTVNEKLFF,TRBJ1-4,TRBD1,TRBV10-3,.
TGTGCCAGCAGTGTGGGGGAGGGTAGCACAGATACGCAGTATTTT,CASSVGEGSTDTQYF,TRBJ2-3,TRBD2,TRBV25-1,.
TGTGCCAGCAGCAACAGGGTGGGGACTAGCCGCTACAATGAGCAGTTCTTC,CASSNRVGTSRYNEQFF,TRBJ2-1,TRBD2,TRBV7-2,.
TGTGCCAGTAGCGCAACAGGGGCCTACGAGCAGTACTTC,CASSATGAYEQYF,TRBJ2-7,TRBD1,TRBV19,few
TGTGCCAGCAGAGAGAGCTCCTATAATTCACCCCTCCACTTT,CASRESSYNSPLHF,TRBJ1-6,.,TRBV9,.
TGTGCCAGCAGCTTAGGAGGGATGTCCTACAATGAGCAGTTCTTC,CASSLGGMSYNEQFF,TRBJ2-1,.,TRBV7-2,.
TGTGCCACCAGTGAATCTGGACAGCTCACAGATACGCAGTATTTT,CATSESGQLTDTQYF,TRBJ2-3,.,TRBV24-1,.
TGCGCCAGCAGCTTGGATCGGGGACAGGAGTCCTACGAGCAGTACTTC,CASSLDRGQESYEQYF,TRBJ2-7,TRBD1,TRBV5-1,once
TGTGCCAGCAGCTCCTTTTTGGGGGGGGGCCGAGACGAGCAGTACTTC,CASSSFLGGGRDEQYF,TRBJ2-7,.,TRBV7-2,.
TGTGCCTGGAGTCCCTCATACAACACTGAAGCTTTCTTT,CAWSPSYNTEAFF,TRBJ1-1,.,TRBV30,.
TGTGCCAGCAGCCAGGGGGCTAACTATGGCTACACCTTC,CASSQGANYGYTF,TRBJ1-2,TRBD1,TRBV9,.
TGTGCCAGCAGTAAGAGTGGACAGGTCAACACTGAAGCTTTCTTT,CASSKSGQVNTEAFF,TRBJ1-1,TRBD1,TRBV6-5,once
TGCGCCAGCAGTCTGGACCGTGAAAAACTGTTTTTT,CASSLDREKLFF,TRBJ1-4,.,TRBV5-1,once
TGTGCCAGCTCACCGAATTCCGGGACAGGGGTCACTAACTATGGCTACACCTTC,CASSPNSGTGVTNYGYTF,TRBJ1-2,TRBD1,TRBV18,.
TGTGCCAGTAGTATCACCGGGGAGCTGTTTTTT,CASSITGELFF,TRBJ2-2,.,TRBV19,.
TGTGCCAGCAGCAAAGCCCTGGGGCGGTTAAACGGCAATCAGCCCCAGCATTTT,CASSKALGRLNGNQPQHF,TRBJ1-5,.,TRBV21-1,.
TGTGCCAGCAGTTTAGGGCAGAAAGAGACCCAGTACTTC,CASSLGQKETQYF,TRBJ2-5,.,TRBV12-3/TRBV12-4,.
TGCGCCAGCAGCTTGGAGGGGGGCGCCAACGAGCAGTACTTC,CASSLEGGANEQYF,TRBJ2-7,.,TRBV5-1,.
TGTGCCAGCAGCTTAGGACAGTTTAGCACAGATACGCAGTATTTT,CASSLGQFSTDTQYF,TRBJ2-3,.,TRBV13,.
TGTGCCAGCTCACCGTACAGGGAGAACACTGAAGCTTTCTTT,CASSPYRENTEAFF,TRBJ1-1,.,TRBV18,.
TGCGCCAGCAGCCAGGCAGGGGGGGGAAACACCATATATTTT,CASSQAGGGNTIYF,TRBJ1-3,TRBD1,TRBV4-1,.
TGTGCCAGCAGCCCGACAGGTGTAAATGGCTACACCTTC,CASSPTGVNGYTF,TRBJ1-2,.,TRBV6-2/TRBV6-3,.
TGCGCCAGCAGCTCAAAGACTAGCTCCCCCTACGAGCAGTACTTC,CASSSKTSSPYEQYF,TRBJ2-7,TRBD2,TRBV5-1,.
TGTGCCAGCCGGACAGGGGGCGTGGGGACTGAAGCTTTCTTT,CASRTGGVGTEAFF,TRBJ1-1,TRBD1,TRBV27,.
TGTGCCAGCAGCATCAGGGGGGGGACCGGGGAGCTGTTTTTT,CASSIRGGTGELFF,TRBJ2-2,.,TRBV5-8,.
TGTGCCAGCAGCTTAGCTTTTGGTGGTAATTCACCCCTCCACTTT,CASSLAFGGNSPLHF,TRBJ1-6,.,TRBV7-2,.
TGTGCCAGCAGCCCGGGGACCGGGGGGAGGAATGAGCAGTTCTTC,CASSPGTGGRNEQFF,TRBJ2-1,TRBD2,TRBV7-2,.
TGTGCCAGCAGCTTGGGAGCCCTTTTCGGCACTGAAGCTTTCTTT,CASSLGALFGTEAFF,TRBJ1-1,.,TRBV5-6,.
TGTGCCAGCAGTTATAACCGTAACAATGAGCAGTTCTTC,CASSYNRNNEQFF,TRBJ2-1,.,TRBV6-5,.
TGCGCCAGCAGCGTAGGACAGGGGGCGCTCTTGTACGAGCAGTACTTC,CASSVGQGALLYEQYF,TRBJ2-7,TRBD1,TRBV5-1,few
TGTGCCAGCAGCTTAACGGACACAGGGTTTTATGGCTACACCTTC,CASSLTDTGFYGYTF,TRBJ1-2,.,TRBV7-3,.
TGTGCCAGCAGCCCGGGGCGAAACTATGGCTACACCTTC,CASSPGRNYGYTF,TRBJ1-2,.,TRBV14,.
TGTGCCAGTAGTATAAGGGTATACAGCCAAAATCAGCCCCAGCATTTT,CASSIRVYSQNQPQHF,TRBJ1-5,.,TRBV19,.
TGTGCCAGCAGTGACGACAGGGTGACTGCTGAAGCTTTCTTT,CASSDDRVTAEAFF,TRBJ1-1,TRBD1,TRBV6-1,.
TGCAGTGCTAGTGTCCCGGGACAGGGGGCAAACCAAGAGACCCAGTACTTC,CSASVPGQGANQETQYF,TRBJ2-5,TRBD1,TRBV20-1,.
TGCGCCAGCAGCCCAGATGGACAGGGACGTGGCTACACCTTC,CASSPDGQGRGYTF,TRBJ1-2,TRBD1,TRBV4-3,once
TGTGCCAGCAGCTTGGCTGGTCAGACCAACTACAATGAGCAGTTCTTC,CASSLAGQTNYNEQFF,TRBJ2-1,.,TRBV5-5,.
TGTGCCAGCAGCCCAGGTGCGGGGGGTCTAGCCAAAAACATTCAGTACTTC,CASSPGAGGLAKNIQYF,TRBJ2-4,TRBD2,TRBV11-2,.
TGTGCCAGCAGCTTGAGGGGAAGGGGTGATGACACTGAAGCTTTCTTT,CASSLRGRGDDTEAFF,TRBJ1-1,.,TRBV7-9,.
TGTGCCAGCAATCAGGACGGTTATAATTCACCCCTCCACTTT,CASNQDGYNSPLHF,TRBJ1-6,.,TRBV5-4,.